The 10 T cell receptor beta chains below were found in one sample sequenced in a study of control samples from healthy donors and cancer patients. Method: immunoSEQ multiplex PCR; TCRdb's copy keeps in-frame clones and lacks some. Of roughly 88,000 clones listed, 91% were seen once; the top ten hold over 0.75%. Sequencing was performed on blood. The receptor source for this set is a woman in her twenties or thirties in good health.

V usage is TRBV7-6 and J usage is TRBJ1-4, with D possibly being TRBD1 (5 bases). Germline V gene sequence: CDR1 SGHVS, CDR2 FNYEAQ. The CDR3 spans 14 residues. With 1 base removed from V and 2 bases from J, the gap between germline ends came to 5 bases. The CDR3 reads CASSLGGTNEKLFF. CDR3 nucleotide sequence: TGTGCCAGCAGCTTAGGGGGCACTAATGAAAAACTGTTTTTT.

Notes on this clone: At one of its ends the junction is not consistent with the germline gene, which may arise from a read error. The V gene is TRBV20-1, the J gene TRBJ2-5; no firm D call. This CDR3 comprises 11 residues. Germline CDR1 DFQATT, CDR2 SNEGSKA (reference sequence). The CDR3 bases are TGCAGTGCTAGGGACGCCCCTACTGTCGACTTC. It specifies CSARDAPTVDF.

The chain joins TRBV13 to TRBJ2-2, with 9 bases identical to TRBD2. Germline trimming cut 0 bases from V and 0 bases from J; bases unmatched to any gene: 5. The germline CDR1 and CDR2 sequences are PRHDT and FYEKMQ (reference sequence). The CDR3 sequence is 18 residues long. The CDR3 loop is CASSLGTRGGANTGELFF. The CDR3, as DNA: TGTGCCAGCAGCTTAGGGACTCGCGGGGGGGCGAACACCGGGGAGCTGTTTTTT. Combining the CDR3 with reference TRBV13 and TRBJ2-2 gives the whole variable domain AAGVIQSPRHLIKEKRETATLKCYPIPRHDTVYWYQQGPGQDPQFLISFYEKMQSDKGSIPDRFSAQQFSDYHSELNMSSLELGDSALYFCASSLGTRGGANTGELFFGEGSRLTVL.

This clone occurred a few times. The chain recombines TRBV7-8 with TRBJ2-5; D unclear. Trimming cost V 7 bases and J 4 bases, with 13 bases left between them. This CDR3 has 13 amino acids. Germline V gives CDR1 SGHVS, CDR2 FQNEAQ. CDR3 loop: CASKSDLRETQYF. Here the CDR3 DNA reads TGTGCCAGCAAGTCAGACTTGCGAGAGACCCAGTACTTC.

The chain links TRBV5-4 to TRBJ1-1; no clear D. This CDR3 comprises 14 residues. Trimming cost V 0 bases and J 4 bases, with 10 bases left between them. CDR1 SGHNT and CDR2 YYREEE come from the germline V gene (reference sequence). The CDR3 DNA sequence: TGTGCCAGCAGCTTGGCCGTGGGTCGCACTGAAGCTTTCTTT. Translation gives CASSLAVGRTEAFF.

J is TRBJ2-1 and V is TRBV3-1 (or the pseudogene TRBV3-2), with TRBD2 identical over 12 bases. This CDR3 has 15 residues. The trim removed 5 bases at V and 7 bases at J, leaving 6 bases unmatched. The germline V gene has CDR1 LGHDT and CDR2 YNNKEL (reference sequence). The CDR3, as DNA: TGTGCCAGCAGCTACTCCACTAGCGGGAGGAATGAGCAGTTCTTC. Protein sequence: CASSYSTSGRNEQFF.

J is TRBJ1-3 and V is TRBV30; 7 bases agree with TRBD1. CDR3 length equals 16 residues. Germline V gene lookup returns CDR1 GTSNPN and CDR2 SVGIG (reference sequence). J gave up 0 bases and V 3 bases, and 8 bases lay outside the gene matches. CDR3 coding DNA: TGTGCCTGGAGGCCCAGGGACAGCGGCTCTGGAAACACCATATATTTT. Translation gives CAWRPRDSGSGNTIYF.

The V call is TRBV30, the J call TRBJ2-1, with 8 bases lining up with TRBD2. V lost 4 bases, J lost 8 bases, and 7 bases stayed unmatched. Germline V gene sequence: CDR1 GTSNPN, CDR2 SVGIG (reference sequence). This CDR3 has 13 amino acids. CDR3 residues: CAWNLLAEDEQFF. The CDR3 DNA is TGTGCCTGGAACCTACTAGCGGAGGATGAGCAGTTCTTC.

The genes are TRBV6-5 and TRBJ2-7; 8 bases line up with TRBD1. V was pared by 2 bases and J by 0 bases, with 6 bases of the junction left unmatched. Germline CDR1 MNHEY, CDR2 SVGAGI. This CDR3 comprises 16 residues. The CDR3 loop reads CASSYAGQGNSYEQYF. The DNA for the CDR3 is TGTGCCAGCAGTTACGCCGGACAGGGAAACTCCTACGAGCAGTACTTC.

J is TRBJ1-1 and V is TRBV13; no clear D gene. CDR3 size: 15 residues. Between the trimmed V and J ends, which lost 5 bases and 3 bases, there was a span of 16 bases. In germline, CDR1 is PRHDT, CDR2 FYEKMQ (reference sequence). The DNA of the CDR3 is TGTGCCAGCAGCCAAGAGGTATGGCATTACACTGAAGCTTTCTTT. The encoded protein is CASSQEVWHYTEAFF.